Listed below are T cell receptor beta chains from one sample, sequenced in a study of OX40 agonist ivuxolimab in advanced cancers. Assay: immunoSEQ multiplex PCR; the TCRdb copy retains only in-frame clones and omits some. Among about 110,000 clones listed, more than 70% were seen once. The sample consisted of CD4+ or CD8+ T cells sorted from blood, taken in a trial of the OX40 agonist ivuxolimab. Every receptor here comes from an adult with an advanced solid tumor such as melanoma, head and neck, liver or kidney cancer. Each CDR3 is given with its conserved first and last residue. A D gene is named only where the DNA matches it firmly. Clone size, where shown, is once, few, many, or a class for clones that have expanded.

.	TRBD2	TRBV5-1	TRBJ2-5	TGCGCCAGCAGCTTTAGGACTAGCGCTACGGGAGAGACCCAGTACTTC	CASSFRTSATGETQYF
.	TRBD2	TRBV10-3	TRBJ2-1	TGTGCCACGGGGACTAGCGGGGCTCATCGTGAGCAGTTCTTC	CATGTSGAHREQFF
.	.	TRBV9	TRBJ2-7	TGTGCCAGCAGCCCCCAACAGGGTCGCGAGCAGTACTTC	CASSPQQGREQYF
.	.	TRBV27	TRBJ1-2	TGTGCCAGCAGTTTTGGGGGCCGCCTCTCTAACTATGGCTACACCTTC	CASSFGGRLSNYGYTF
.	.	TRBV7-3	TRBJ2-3	TGTGCCAGCAGCTCCAACAGCAAGACTTCAGATACGCAGTATTTT	CASSSNSKTSDTQYF
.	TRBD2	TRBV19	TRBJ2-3	TGTGCCAGTAGTAGGCGGGGGAACACAGATACGCAGTATTTT	CASSRRGNTDTQYF
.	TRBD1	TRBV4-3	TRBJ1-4	TGCGCCAGCAGCCAAGTGGACAGGAATGAAAAACTGTTTTTT	CASSQVDRNEKLFF
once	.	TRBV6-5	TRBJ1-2	TGTGCCAGCACCCGGGGGGGGAATGGCTACACCTTC	CASTRGGNGYTF
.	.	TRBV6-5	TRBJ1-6	TGTGCCAGCAGTTACGACCCTCGAGTGTTAAATTCACCCCTCCACTTT	CASSYDPRVLNSPLHF
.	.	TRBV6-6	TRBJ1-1	TGTGCCAGCAGGACCTTTAGTGTGGCCTCTGAAGCTTTCTTT	CASRTFSVASEAFF
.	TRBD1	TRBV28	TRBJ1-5	TGTGCCAGCAGTTCACAGGGGGGTGGAAACAATCAGCCCCAGCATTTT	CASSSQGGGNNQPQHF
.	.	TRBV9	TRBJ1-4	TGTGCCAGCAGCGTAGCCTGGGGGGAAAAACTGTTTTTT	CASSVAWGEKLFF
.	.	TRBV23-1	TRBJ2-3	TGCGCCGCTAACGGGAGAGGTGGTTCGACAGATACGCAGTATTTT	CAANGRGGSTDTQYF
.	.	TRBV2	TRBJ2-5	TGTGCCAGTTACACAGGGTTTGAGACCCAGTACTTC	CASYTGFETQYF
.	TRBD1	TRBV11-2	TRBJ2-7	TGTGCCAGCAGCGTCGGGGACAGACTCTACGAGCAGTACTTC	CASSVGDRLYEQYF
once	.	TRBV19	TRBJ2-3	TGTGCCAGTACCCCTACCGACGGGAGAGCCGGCACAGATACGCAGTATTTT	CASTPTDGRAGTDTQYF
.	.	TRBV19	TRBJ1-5	TGTGCCAGTAGGAACTTCATTCCAGGGGCCAATCAGCCCCAGCATTTT	CASRNFIPGANQPQHF
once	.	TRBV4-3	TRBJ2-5	TGCGCCAGCAGTCAAGAGTTGAGGGGGGCTGGGGTGACCCAGTACTTC	CASSQELRGAGVTQYF
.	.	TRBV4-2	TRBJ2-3	TGTGCCAGCAGGAGGGCAGCCGGCACAGATACGCAGTATTTT	CASRRAAGTDTQYF
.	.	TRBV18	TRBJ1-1	TGTGCCAGCTCACCCGGGAGTATGAACACTGAAGCTTTCTTT	CASSPGSMNTEAFF
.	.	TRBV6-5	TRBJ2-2	TGTGCCAGCAGCCGTATAAGGGAGTTGACCGGGGAGCTGTTTTTT	CASSRIRELTGELFF
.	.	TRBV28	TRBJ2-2	TGTGCCAGCAGTTGGGGGGGCGGTACCGGGGAGCTGTTTTTT	CASSWGGGTGELFF
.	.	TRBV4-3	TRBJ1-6	TGCGCCAGCAGGGCGGCAGGGAATTCACCCCTCCACTTT	CASRAAGNSPLHF
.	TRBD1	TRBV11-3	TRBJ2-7	TGTGCCAGCAGCCGACAGGGTAACGAGCAGTACTTC	CASSRQGNEQYF
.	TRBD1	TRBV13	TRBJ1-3	TGTGCCAGCAGCTTACTGGACAGGGCTCCCGGAAACACCATATATTTT	CASSLLDRAPGNTIYF
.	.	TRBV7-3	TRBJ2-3	TGTGCCAGCAGCCTAGGGGGGGCAGATACGCAGTATTTT	CASSLGGADTQYF
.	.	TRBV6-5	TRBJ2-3	TGTGCCAGCACATACTCCAGAAGGGGAGTCGCAGATACGCAGTATTTT	CASTYSRRGVADTQYF